These 6 T cell receptor beta chains share one sample of origin, sequenced in a study of yellow fever vaccine responses in identical twins. TCRdb processed the RT-PCR reads anew with MiXCR; each CDR3 protein has one entry. This sample has about 23,000 distinct CDR3 sequences; roughly 73% occur once, and the top ten carry 4% to 6%. The specimen comprised T cells from blood (PBMCs), unsorted or a sorted subset (not recorded which), sampled before or after yellow fever vaccination (not recorded which). The receptor set was obtained from a young woman who received the yellow fever vaccine.

The chain is built from TRBV29-1 and TRBJ1-1; TRBD1 is a possible D gene (6 bases). Germline values: CDR1 SQVTM, CDR2 ANQGSEA. The CDR3 length is 12 residues. V was trimmed by 7 bases and J by 11 bases, leaving 20 bases between them. DNA of the CDR3: TGCAGCGCCCTGGTCAGGGGTGTATCGGCTTTCTTT. Translated: CSALVRGVSAFF.

V gene TRBV29-1 combines with J gene TRBJ1-1; TRBD1 might be the D (6 bases). From germline, CDR1 is SQVTM and CDR2 ANQGSEA. The germline V and J ends were trimmed by 7 bases and 4 bases, with 22 bases remaining between them. The CDR3 is made up of 15 amino acids. The CDR3 sequence is CSGHIIGRGPTEAFF. The CDR3 DNA is TGCAGCGGCCACATCATCGGCAGGGGCCCCACTGAAGCTTTCTTT.

This clonotype has only a few counts. The chain combines TRBV5-6 with TRBJ2-1; 8 bases match TRBD1. With V trimmed by 3 bases and J by 2 bases, 4 bases remained unmatched. Germline CDR1 and CDR2: SGHDT and YYEEEE. The CDR3 runs to 15 residues. The CDR3 DNA is TGTGCCAGCAGCTCCGACAGGGGAACCTACAATGAGCAGTTCTTC. Its protein is CASSSDRGTYNEQFF. Combining the CDR3 with reference TRBV5-6 and TRBJ2-1 gives the whole variable domain DAGVTQSPTHLIKTRGQQVTLRCSPKSGHDTVSWYQQALGQGPQFIFQYYEEEERQRGNFPDRFSGHQFPNYSSELNVNALLLGDSALYLCASSSDRGTYNEQFFGPGTRLTVL.

The rearrangement links TRBV7-2 to TRBJ2-7; D uncertain. The ends were cut back, 3 bases at V and 0 bases at J, with 9 bases in the middle. Looked up from germline, CDR1 is SGHTA and CDR2 is FQGNSA. There are 14 residues in the CDR3. Here the CDR3 reads CASSFGRTSYEQYF. CDR3 in DNA: TGTGCCAGCAGCTTTGGACGGACCTCCTACGAGCAGTACTTC.

This rearrangement joins TRBV29-1 to TRBJ2-1; 8 nucleotides align to TRBD1. This CDR3 is 13 amino acids long. J gave up 8 bases and V 2 bases, and 5 bases lay outside the gene matches. The germline CDR1 and CDR2 sequences are SQVTM and ANQGSEA. CDR3 region: CSVETDRVHEQFF. The CDR3 nucleotides are TGCAGCGTTGAAACGGACAGGGTTCATGAGCAGTTCTTC.

The V and J genes are TRBV11-2 and TRBJ1-1; D might be TRBD1 (5 bases). V lost 4 bases, J lost 1 base, and 13 bases lay in between. Germline loops: CDR1 SGHAT, CDR2 FQNNGV. The CDR3 runs to 15 residues. The CDR3, as DNA: TGTGCCAGCAGCTCCAGCCCAGGGCCGAACACTGAAGCTTTCTTT. Translating it yields CASSSSPGPNTEAFF.